The 26 T cell receptor beta chains presented below share a single source sample, sequenced in a study of T-cell memory formation after mild COVID-19 (dated by TCRdb to the early 2020s). The library was obtained by 5' RACE. Sequencing relied on an Illumina NovaSeq 6000. The public reads were reprocessed in TCRdb via fastp at Q25 and MiXCR, keeping in-frame beta chains. CDR3 protein sequences are deduplicated, and each keeps its most common genes and DNA. For this sample the table gives 350,000 to 450,000 distinct CDR3 sequences, of which over 15% were detected only once. The ten largest make up 7.5% to 9.5% of the sample. The sample was PBMCs or a T cell subset sorted from them (not recorded which). The receptors were gathered from an adult woman who had mild COVID-19 (a few samples of this study predate the infection). The sample titles of this study are shuffled in the database, so cell type and time point are left out; the donor was told from shared clones.

The chain carries TRBV28 and TRBJ1-2; no firm D call. CDR1 MDHEN and CDR2 SYDVKM come from the germline V gene. The CDR3 consists of 13 residues. Trimming took off 7 bases at V and 5 bases at J, with 14 bases between the two ends. CDR3 coding DNA: TGTGCCAGCATTGAGGACGGAGATTATGGCTACACCTTC. Protein sequence: CASIEDGDYGYTF.

There are a few counts of this clonotype. The V gene is TRBV5-1, the J gene TRBJ1-1; TRBD1 matches at 8 bases. V lost 4 bases, J lost 4 bases, and 6 bases stayed unmatched. The length of the CDR3 is 14 residues. In germline, CDR1 is SGHRS, CDR2 YFSETQ. CDR3 in amino acids: CASSDGQGPTEAFF. CDR3 coding DNA: TGCGCCAGCAGCGACGGACAGGGTCCCACTGAAGCTTTCTTT.

This clonotype occurred a few times. The genes are TRBV2 and TRBJ2-7; possibly TRBD1 for D (6 bases). Germline values: CDR1 SNHLY, CDR2 FYNNEI. V was cut by 5 bases and J by 5 bases, with 19 bases left in between. There are 15 residues in the CDR3. The CDR3 nucleotides are TGTGCCAGCAGTCGATCATTCATCAGGGGCCACGAGCAGTACTTC. It specifies CASSRSFIRGHEQYF. The full variable domain, its missing parts supplied by reference TRBV2 and TRBJ2-7, is EPEVTQTPSHQVTQMGQEVILRCVPISNHLYFYWYRQILGQKVEFLVSFYNNEISEKSEIFDDQFSVERPDGSNFTLKIRSTKLEDSAMYFCASSRSFIRGHEQYFGPGTRLTVT.

This clonotype was counted a few times. The J gene is TRBJ2-5, the V gene TRBV7-8; possibly TRBD1 or TRBD2 for D (5 bases each). Germline V gene lookup returns CDR1 SGHVS and CDR2 FQNEAQ. The CDR3 consists of 19 residues. V shed 1 base and J shed 5 bases, with 26 bases lying between them. The CDR3 protein is CASSLVEGPHKLTRETQYF. In nucleotides, the CDR3 is TGTGCCAGCAGCTTAGTCGAGGGGCCGCACAAACTAACCAGGGAGACCCAGTACTTC.

J is TRBJ2-3 and V is TRBV30; TRBD1 matches 8 bases. This CDR3 contains 15 residues. Germline lookup yields CDR1 GTSNPN and CDR2 SVGIG (reference sequence). Unmatched junction bases numbered 6, after V lost 2 bases and J lost 2 bases. The CDR3 DNA sequence: TGTGCCTGGAGTCTCGACAGGGGACCCACAGATACGCAGTATTTT. Translation gives CAWSLDRGPTDTQYF.

The chain couples TRBV7-8 to TRBJ2-7; perhaps TRBD1 as D (5 bases). Germline values: CDR1 SGHVS, CDR2 FQNEAQ. CDR3 size: 15 residues. With 5 bases removed from V and 2 bases from J, the gap between germline ends came to 16 bases. CDR3 nucleotide sequence: TGTGCCAGCAGCCTACCCGTAGGGGAAACCTACGAGCAGTACTTC. As protein: CASSLPVGETYEQYF.

This chain joins TRBV5-1 and TRBJ2-1; tentative D call: TRBD1 (5 bases). Trimming shortened V by 2 bases and J by 4 bases, and 10 bases separated the two germline ends. This CDR3 has 14 residues. Germline CDR1 is SGHRS and CDR2 is YFSETQ. In DNA, the CDR3 is TGCGCCAGCAGCTTTCAGGGCGAATACAATGAGCAGTTCTTC. Its protein is CASSFQGEYNEQFF.

The gene calls are TRBV7-8 and TRBJ2-1; tentative D call: TRBD2 (6 bases). The V gene's germline CDR1 is SGHVS and CDR2 FQNEAQ. The V gene lost 2 bases and the J gene lost 0 bases, with 11 bases spanning the gap. The CDR3 has 16 amino acids. Here the CDR3 reads CASSLYGSGSYNEQFF. The CDR3 nucleotides are TGTGCCAGCAGCTTATACGGGAGCGGCTCCTACAATGAGCAGTTCTTC.

This chain joins TRBV9 and TRBJ2-7, with a possible D match to TRBD1 (5 bases). The germline gives CDR1 SGDLS, CDR2 YYNGEE. V lost 4 bases to trimming and J lost 2 bases, with 16 bases between them. The CDR3 covers 15 residues. CDR3 bases: TGTGCCAGCAGCCCCGAACAGGTACTGACCTACGAGCAGTACTTC. It encodes CASSPEQVLTYEQYF.

The sample holds a few counts of this clonotype. The rearrangement joins TRBV12-3 or TRBV12-4 to TRBJ2-2; 8 bases align to TRBD1. The CDR3 totals 14 residues. V trimming: 6 bases; J trimming: 6 bases; junction bases outside the gene matches: 6. The CDR3 spells CASSRTGSAGELFF. The CDR3 DNA reads TGTGCCAGCAGCCGGACAGGGTCGGCCGGGGAGCTGTTTTTT.

This clonotype was seen ten or more times. The V call is TRBV19, the J call TRBJ2-7; a weak D match, TRBD1 (5 bases). Germline values: CDR1 LNHDA, CDR2 SQIVND (reference sequence). The CDR3 length is 16 residues. V shed 5 bases and J shed 1 base, with 18 bases lying between them. CDR3 residues: CASSPSWGVSSYEQYF. The DNA for the CDR3 is TGTGCCAGTAGTCCCAGTTGGGGCGTCTCTTCCTACGAGCAGTACTTC.

This clonotype was detected many times. The chain recombines TRBV15 with TRBJ1-2; D is ambiguous. Trimming shortened V by 3 bases and J by 8 bases, and 13 bases separated the two germline ends. The germline V gene has CDR1 LNHNV and CDR2 YYDKDF (reference sequence). The CDR3 runs 13 residues. This CDR3 is CATSSGVLGGYTF. The CDR3 region has the DNA TGTGCCACCAGCAGTGGGGTGTTGGGGGGCTACACCTTC.

This chain connects TRBV19 to TRBJ1-1; 7 positions agree with TRBD1. In germline, CDR1 is LNHDA, CDR2 SQIVND (reference sequence). Trimming cost V 4 bases and J 10 bases; bases outside gene matches: 15. The CDR3 length is 15 residues. The CDR3 sequence is CASSKGNRGRSGAFF. CDR3 nucleotide sequence: TGTGCCAGTAGTAAAGGGAACAGGGGTAGATCTGGAGCTTTCTTT.

This clonotype was seen once. Just one base apart from a much larger clone, this may be a read error. J is TRBJ1-4 and V is TRBV20-1, with 12 bases lining up with TRBD1. The germline CDR1 and CDR2 sequences are DFQATT and SNEGSKA (reference sequence). The CDR3 totals 17 residues. After removal of 4 bases from V and 4 bases from J, the junction contained 10 bases not matched to a gene. The CDR3 protein is CSAMTGQGAGGNEKLFF. DNA for the CDR3: TGCAGTGCTATGACGGGACAGGGGGCCGGGGGTAATGAAAAACTGTTTTTT.

This chain joins TRBV4-2 and TRBJ2-3; 10 bases map to TRBD2. The junction had 5 bases not matched to a gene; V was cut back by 5 bases and J by 0 bases. Per germline, CDR1 LGHNA and CDR2 YNFKEQ. This CDR3 is built from 16 residues. The CDR3 reads CASSTRTSGSTDTQYF. For the CDR3, the DNA is TGTGCCAGCAGCACCCGGACTAGCGGTAGCACAGATACGCAGTATTTT.

The V gene is TRBV3-1, the J gene TRBJ1-1; 9 nucleotides match TRBD1. The V gene end was trimmed by 5 bases and the J gene end by 6 bases; junction bases not matched to a gene: 7. Per germline, CDR1 LGHDT and CDR2 YNNKEL (reference sequence). CDR3 length: 14 residues. The CDR3 sequence is CASSVTGGIAEAFF. The CDR3 DNA is TGTGCCAGCAGCGTTACAGGGGGCATCGCTGAAGCTTTCTTT.

This chain uses TRBV5-6 with TRBJ2-7, with 7 bases fitting TRBD1. V was clipped by 0 bases and J by 9 bases; unmatched bases: 12. The CDR3 contains 15 residues. Germline V CDR1 and CDR2: SGHDT, YYEEEE. CDR3 sequence: CASSLGDRAQNGQYF. DNA for the CDR3: TGTGCCAGCAGCTTGGGAGACAGGGCCCAGAACGGGCAGTACTTC.

This clonotype was observed a few times. The CDR3 protein is CASSVSGGGEQFF. CDR3 in DNA: TGTGCCAGCAGCGTCAGCGGGGGGGGGGAGCAGTTCTTC. V gene TRBV9 combines with J gene TRBJ2-1; 10 nucleotides line up with TRBD2. Germline V gives CDR1 SGDLS, CDR2 YYNGEE. This CDR3 comprises 13 residues. The ends lost 2 bases at V and 10 bases at J; junction bases unmatched: 3.

This clonotype is a singleton in its sample. The CDR3 reads CAWSVGDSNQPQHF. The CDR3 DNA follows: TGTGCCTGGAGTGTAGGGGACAGCAATCAGCCCCAGCATTTT. This chain connects TRBV30 to TRBJ1-5; weak D call: TRBD1 (5 bases). The CDR3 has 14 amino acids. The germline gives CDR1 GTSNPN, CDR2 SVGIG (reference sequence). Between the trimmed V and J ends, which lost 0 bases and 1 base, there was a span of 7 bases.

This clonotype has only a few counts. V is TRBV6-6 and J is TRBJ2-7; D ambiguous. V lost 8 bases and J lost 7, with 15 bases in between. The germline CDR1 and CDR2 sequences are MNHNY and SVGAGI (reference sequence). CDR3 length: 12 amino acids. CDR3 loop: CASSTLDGEQYF. The CDR3 nucleotides are TGTGCCAGCTCGACCTTGGATGGGGAGCAGTACTTC.

This clonotype has at least ten counts. The CDR3 DNA reads as TGCGCCAGCAGCCAAGGACTCGGAAGCGAAGCTTTCTTT. It yields the protein CASSQGLGSEAFF. This chain uses TRBV4-1 with TRBJ1-1, with D unresolved. CDR3 length: 13 amino acids. V gave up 1 base and J gave up 8 bases, with 11 bases separating them. The germline gives CDR1 MGHRA, CDR2 YSYEKL.

This clonotype was counted a few times. The chain recombines TRBV7-9 with TRBJ2-1; 9 bases line up with TRBD1. The CDR3 consists of 15 residues. Germline V gives CDR1 SEHNR, CDR2 FQNEAQ (reference sequence). The J segment lost 0 bases and the V segment lost 4 bases, leaving 1 base of the junction unmatched. The CDR3 DNA reads TGTGCCAGCAGCTGGACAGGGGTCTCCTACAATGAGCAGTTCTTC. Protein: CASSWTGVSYNEQFF.

This clonotype was found a few times. The V and J genes are TRBV12-3 or TRBV12-4 and TRBJ1-3; no firm D call. The V gene lost 1 base and the J gene lost 4 bases, with 11 bases spanning the gap. The CDR3 spans 15 residues. The CDR3 DNA sequence: TGTGCCAGCAGTTTAGGTATTGCGAGCGGAAACACCATATATTTT. It specifies CASSLGIASGNTIYF.

This chain connects TRBV18 to TRBJ2-3; the D gene is possibly TRBD1 (5 bases). The germline V gene encodes CDR1 KGHSH and CDR2 LQKENI. This CDR3 comprises 14 residues. The V and J ends lost 6 bases and 2 bases respectively, with 12 bases between them. The CDR3 here is CASSRQPNTDTQYF. Written as DNA, the CDR3 is TGTGCCAGCTCGCGACAGCCTAACACAGATACGCAGTATTTT.

This chain joins TRBV19 and TRBJ2-5, with a tentative D call TRBD1 (5 bases). Germline V gene sequence: CDR1 LNHDA, CDR2 SQIVND (reference sequence). V was shortened by 3 bases and J by 5 bases, with 13 bases between the two germline ends. The CDR3 covers 14 residues. CDR3 loop: CASSIGAMEETQYF. Here the CDR3 DNA reads TGTGCCAGTAGTATTGGGGCCATGGAGGAGACCCAGTACTTC.

This chain joins TRBV7-9 and TRBJ1-1; 10 bases are shared with TRBD1. CDR1 and CDR2 from the germline V gene are SEHNR and FQNEAQ (reference sequence). The CDR3 runs 16 residues. With V trimmed by 2 bases and J by 1 base, 4 bases remained unmatched. The CDR3: CASSLWDRGQNTEAFF. The CDR3 DNA sequence: TGTGCCAGCAGCTTATGGGACAGGGGACAGAACACTGAAGCTTTCTTT.